This T cell receptor (beta chain) was identified in a study of OX40 agonist ivuxolimab in advanced cancers. In the study overall: Patients received ivuxolimab, an agonistic anti-OX40 (CD134) antibody. Findings and limits, study-wide: Clonal expansion was seen in CD4+ and CD8+ blood T cells by week 6 at 0.1 to 3.0 mg/kg.

The length of the CDR3 is 14 residues. Germline V gene lookup returns CDR1 SGHTA and CDR2 FQGTGA. The V segment lost 2 bases and the J segment 1 base; nucleotides outside the gene matches: 0. A remark on this clone: The antigen remains unidentified.

Some clones are missing from TCRdb's copy, which holds only in-frame ones; the method was immunoSEQ multiplex PCR. The sample consists of around 46,000 clones, around 77% of them appearing once. The sequence derives from an adult with an advanced solid tumor such as melanoma, head and neck, liver or kidney cancer. The sample here was CD4+ or CD8+ T cells sorted from blood, taken in a trial of the OX40 agonist ivuxolimab. The chain carries TRBV7-3 and TRBJ2-3, with 7 positions matching TRBD2. In DNA form, the CDR3 reads TGTGCCAGCAGCTTACTAGCGGGCACAGATACGCAGTATTTT. Amino acid sequence: CASSLLAGTDTQYF. The full variable domain, in which reference TRBV7-3 and TRBJ2-3 provide the parts outside the CDR3, is GAGVSQTPSNKVTEKGKYVELRCDPISGHTALYWYRQSLGQGPEFLIYFQGTGAADDSGLPNDRFFAVRPEGSVSTLKIQRTERGDSAVYLCASSLLAGTDTQYFGPGTRLTVL.